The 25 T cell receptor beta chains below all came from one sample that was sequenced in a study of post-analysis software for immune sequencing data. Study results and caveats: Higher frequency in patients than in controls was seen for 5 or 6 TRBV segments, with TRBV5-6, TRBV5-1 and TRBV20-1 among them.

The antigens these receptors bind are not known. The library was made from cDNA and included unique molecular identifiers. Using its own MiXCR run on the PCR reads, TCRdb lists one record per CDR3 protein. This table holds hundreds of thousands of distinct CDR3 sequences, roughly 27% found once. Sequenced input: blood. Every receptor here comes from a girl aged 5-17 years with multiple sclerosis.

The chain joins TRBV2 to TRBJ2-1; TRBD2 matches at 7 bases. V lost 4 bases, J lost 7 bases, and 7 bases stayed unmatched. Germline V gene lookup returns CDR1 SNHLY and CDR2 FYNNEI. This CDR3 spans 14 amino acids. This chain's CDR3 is CASSVTTAGNEQFF. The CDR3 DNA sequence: TGTGCCAGCAGTGTAACGACAGCGGGAAATGAGCAGTTCTTC.

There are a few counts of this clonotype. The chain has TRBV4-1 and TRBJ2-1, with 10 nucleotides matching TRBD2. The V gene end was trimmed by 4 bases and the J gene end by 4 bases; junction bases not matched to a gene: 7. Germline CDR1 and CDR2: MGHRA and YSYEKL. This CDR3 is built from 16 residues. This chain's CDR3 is CASSRTTSGDYNEQFF. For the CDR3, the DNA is TGCGCCAGCAGCCGCACAACTAGCGGGGATTACAATGAGCAGTTCTTC.

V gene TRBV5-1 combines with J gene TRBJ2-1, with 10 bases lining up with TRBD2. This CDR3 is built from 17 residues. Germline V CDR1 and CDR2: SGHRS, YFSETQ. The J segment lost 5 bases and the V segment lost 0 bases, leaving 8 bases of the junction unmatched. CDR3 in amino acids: CASSLAARTSGNNEQFF. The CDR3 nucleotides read TGCGCCAGCAGCTTGGCGGCCAGGACTAGCGGAAACAATGAGCAGTTCTTC.

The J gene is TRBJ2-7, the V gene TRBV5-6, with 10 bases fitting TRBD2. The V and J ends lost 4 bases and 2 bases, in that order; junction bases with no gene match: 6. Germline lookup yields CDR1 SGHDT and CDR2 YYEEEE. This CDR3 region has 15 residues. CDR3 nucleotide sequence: TGTGCCAGCAGCCGACGGACTAGCGGTCCCTACGAGCAGTACTTC. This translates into CASSRRTSGPYEQYF.

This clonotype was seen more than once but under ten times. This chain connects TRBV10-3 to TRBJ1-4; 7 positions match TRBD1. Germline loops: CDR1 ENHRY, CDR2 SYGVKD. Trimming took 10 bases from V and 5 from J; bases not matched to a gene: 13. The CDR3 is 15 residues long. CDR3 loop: CATQPRTGTNEKLFF. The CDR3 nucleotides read TGTGCCACCCAACCCCGGACAGGCACAAATGAAAAACTGTTTTTT.

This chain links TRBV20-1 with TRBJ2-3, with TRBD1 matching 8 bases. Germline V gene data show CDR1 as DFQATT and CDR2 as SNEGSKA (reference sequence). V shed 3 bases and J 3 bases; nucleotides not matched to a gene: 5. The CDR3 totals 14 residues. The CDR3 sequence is CSARRQGSTDTQYF. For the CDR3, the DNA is TGCAGTGCTAGGAGACAGGGGTCAACAGATACGCAGTATTTT.

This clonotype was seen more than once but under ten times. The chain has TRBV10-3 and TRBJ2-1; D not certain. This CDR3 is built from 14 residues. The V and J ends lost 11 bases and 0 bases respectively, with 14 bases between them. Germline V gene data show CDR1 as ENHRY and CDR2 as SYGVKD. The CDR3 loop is CAAGRTSSYNEQFF. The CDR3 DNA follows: TGTGCCGCCGGACGTACCAGCTCCTACAATGAGCAGTTCTTC.

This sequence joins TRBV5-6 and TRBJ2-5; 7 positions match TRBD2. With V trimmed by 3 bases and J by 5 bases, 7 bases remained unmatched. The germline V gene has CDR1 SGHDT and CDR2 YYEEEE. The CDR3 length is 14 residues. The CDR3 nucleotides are TGTGCCAGCAGCTGGGAACTAGCGAGGGAGACCCAGTACTTC. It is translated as CASSWELARETQYF.

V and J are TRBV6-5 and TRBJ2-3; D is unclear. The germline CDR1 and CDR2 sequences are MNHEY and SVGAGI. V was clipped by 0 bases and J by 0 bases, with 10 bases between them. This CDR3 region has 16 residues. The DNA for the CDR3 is TGTGCCAGCAGTTACTCGGTTTTCGGGAGCACAGATACGCAGTATTTT. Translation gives CASSYSVFGSTDTQYF.

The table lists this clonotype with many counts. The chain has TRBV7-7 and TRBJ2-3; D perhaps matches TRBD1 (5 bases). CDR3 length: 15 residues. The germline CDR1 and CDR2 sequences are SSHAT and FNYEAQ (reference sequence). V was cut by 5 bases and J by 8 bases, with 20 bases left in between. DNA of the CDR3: TGTGCCAGCAGCACAGGCCCCAACCAGGGTAGTACGCAGTATTTT. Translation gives CASSTGPNQGSTQYF.

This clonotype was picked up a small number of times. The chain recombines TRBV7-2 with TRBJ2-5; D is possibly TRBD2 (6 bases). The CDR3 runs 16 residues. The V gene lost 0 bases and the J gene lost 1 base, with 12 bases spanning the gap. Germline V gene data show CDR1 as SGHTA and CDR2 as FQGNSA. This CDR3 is CASSLAAAGLQETQYF. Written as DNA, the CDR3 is TGTGCCAGCAGCTTAGCTGCGGCGGGGCTCCAAGAGACCCAGTACTTC.

The CDR3 reads CASSLGSVADTQYF. The CDR3 DNA is TGTGCCAGCAGCTTGGGGTCGGTGGCGGATACGCAGTATTTT. The chain combines TRBV5-6 with TRBJ2-3; no firm D call. This CDR3 region has 14 residues. Per the germline V gene, CDR1 is SGHDT and CDR2 is YYEEEE. V gave up 0 bases and J gave up 6 bases, with 11 bases separating them. Combining the CDR3 with reference TRBV5-6 and TRBJ2-3 gives the whole variable domain DAGVTQSPTHLIKTRGQQVTLRCSPKSGHDTVSWYQQALGQGPQFIFQYYEEEERQRGNFPDRFSGHQFPNYSSELNVNALLLGDSALYLCASSLGSVADTQYFGPGTRLTVL.

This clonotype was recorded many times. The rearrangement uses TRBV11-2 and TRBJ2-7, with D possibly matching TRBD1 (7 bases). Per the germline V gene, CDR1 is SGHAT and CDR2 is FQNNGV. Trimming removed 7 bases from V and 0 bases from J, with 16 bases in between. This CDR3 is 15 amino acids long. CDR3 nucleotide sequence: TGTGCCAGCAATCAAAGGGGGCGGGACTCCTACGAGCAGTACTTC. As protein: CASNQRGRDSYEQYF.

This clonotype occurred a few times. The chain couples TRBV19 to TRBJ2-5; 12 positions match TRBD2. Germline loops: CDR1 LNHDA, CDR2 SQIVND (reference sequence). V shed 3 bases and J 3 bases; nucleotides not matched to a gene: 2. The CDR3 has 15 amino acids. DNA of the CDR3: TGTGCCAGTAGTATCAGGACTAGCGGGAAAGAGACCCAGTACTTC. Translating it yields CASSIRTSGKETQYF.

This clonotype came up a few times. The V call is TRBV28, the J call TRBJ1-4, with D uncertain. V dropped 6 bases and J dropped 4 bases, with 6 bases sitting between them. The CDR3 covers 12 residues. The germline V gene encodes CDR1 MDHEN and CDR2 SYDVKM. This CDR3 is CASRASNEKLFF. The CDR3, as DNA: TGTGCCAGCAGAGCCAGTAATGAAAAACTGTTTTTT.

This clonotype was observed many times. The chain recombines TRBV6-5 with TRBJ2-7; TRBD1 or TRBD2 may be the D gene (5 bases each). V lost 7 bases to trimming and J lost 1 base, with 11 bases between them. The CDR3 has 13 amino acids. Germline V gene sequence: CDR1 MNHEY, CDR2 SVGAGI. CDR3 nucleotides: TGTGCCAGCAAGCCGGGACGATCCTACGAGCAGTACTTC. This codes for CASKPGRSYEQYF.

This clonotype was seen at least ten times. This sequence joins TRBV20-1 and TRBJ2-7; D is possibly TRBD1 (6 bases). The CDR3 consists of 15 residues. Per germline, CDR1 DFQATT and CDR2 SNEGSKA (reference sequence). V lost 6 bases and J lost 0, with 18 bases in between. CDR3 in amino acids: CSAPHPGQNSYEQYF. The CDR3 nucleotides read TGCAGTGCCCCCCACCCGGGACAAAACTCCTACGAGCAGTACTTC.

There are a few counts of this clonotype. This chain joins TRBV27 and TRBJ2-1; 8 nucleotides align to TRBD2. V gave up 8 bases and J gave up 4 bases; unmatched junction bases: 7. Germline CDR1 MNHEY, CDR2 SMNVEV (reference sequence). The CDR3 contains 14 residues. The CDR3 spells CASGPLAGYNEQFF. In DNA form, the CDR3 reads TGTGCCAGCGGACCATTAGCGGGGTACAATGAGCAGTTCTTC.

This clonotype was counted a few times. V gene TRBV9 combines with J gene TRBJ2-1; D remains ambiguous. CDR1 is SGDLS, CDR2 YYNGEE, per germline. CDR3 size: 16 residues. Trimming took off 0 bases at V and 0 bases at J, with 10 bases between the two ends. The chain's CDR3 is CASSVEASDSYNEQFF. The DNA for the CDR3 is TGTGCCAGCAGCGTAGAAGCGTCAGACTCCTACAATGAGCAGTTCTTC.

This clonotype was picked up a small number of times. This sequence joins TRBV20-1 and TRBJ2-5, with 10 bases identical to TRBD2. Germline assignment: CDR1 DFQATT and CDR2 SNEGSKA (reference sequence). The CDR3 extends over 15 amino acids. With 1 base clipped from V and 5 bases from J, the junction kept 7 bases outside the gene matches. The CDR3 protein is CSARAPSGGSETQYF. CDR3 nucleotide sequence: TGCAGTGCTAGAGCCCCTAGCGGGGGATCGGAGACCCAGTACTTC.

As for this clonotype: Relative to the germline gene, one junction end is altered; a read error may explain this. The DNA of the CDR3 is TGTGCCAGCAGCCAAGTCAGCAGCGCCACAGATGCGCAGTATTTT. Encoded protein: CASSQVSSATDAQYF. The chain joins TRBV4-2 to TRBJ2-3; D gene unclear. Germline lookup yields CDR1 LGHNA and CDR2 YNFKEQ. The CDR3 consists of 15 residues.

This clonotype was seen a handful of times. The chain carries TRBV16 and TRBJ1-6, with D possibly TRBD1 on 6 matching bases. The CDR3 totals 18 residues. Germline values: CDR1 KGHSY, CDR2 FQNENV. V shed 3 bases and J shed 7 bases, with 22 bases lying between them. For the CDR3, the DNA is TGTGCCAGCAGCCACCTGTCGACAGGCCAAAAGCGGAATTCACCCCTCCACTTT. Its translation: CASSHLSTGQKRNSPLHF.

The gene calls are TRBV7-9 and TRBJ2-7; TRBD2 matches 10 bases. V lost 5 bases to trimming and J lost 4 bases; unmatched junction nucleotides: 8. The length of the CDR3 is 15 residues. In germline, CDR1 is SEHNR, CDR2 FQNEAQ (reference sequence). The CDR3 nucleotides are TGTGCCAGCAGCCAGACTAGCGGGCTGAATTACGAGCAGTACTTC. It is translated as CASSQTSGLNYEQYF.

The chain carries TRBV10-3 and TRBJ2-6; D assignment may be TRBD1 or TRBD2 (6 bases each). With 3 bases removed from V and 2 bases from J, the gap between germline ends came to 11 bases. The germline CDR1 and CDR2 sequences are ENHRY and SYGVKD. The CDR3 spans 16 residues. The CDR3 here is CAISDGGGTGANVLTF. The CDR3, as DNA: TGTGCCATCAGTGATGGAGGGGGTACTGGGGCCAACGTCCTGACTTTC.

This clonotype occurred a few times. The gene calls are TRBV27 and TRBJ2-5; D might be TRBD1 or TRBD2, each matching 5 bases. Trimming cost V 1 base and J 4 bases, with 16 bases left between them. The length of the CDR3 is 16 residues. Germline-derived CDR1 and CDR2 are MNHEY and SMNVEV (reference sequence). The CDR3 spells CASSLLASGPAETQYF. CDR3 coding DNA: TGTGCCAGCAGTTTATTGGCTTCGGGACCAGCAGAGACCCAGTACTTC.